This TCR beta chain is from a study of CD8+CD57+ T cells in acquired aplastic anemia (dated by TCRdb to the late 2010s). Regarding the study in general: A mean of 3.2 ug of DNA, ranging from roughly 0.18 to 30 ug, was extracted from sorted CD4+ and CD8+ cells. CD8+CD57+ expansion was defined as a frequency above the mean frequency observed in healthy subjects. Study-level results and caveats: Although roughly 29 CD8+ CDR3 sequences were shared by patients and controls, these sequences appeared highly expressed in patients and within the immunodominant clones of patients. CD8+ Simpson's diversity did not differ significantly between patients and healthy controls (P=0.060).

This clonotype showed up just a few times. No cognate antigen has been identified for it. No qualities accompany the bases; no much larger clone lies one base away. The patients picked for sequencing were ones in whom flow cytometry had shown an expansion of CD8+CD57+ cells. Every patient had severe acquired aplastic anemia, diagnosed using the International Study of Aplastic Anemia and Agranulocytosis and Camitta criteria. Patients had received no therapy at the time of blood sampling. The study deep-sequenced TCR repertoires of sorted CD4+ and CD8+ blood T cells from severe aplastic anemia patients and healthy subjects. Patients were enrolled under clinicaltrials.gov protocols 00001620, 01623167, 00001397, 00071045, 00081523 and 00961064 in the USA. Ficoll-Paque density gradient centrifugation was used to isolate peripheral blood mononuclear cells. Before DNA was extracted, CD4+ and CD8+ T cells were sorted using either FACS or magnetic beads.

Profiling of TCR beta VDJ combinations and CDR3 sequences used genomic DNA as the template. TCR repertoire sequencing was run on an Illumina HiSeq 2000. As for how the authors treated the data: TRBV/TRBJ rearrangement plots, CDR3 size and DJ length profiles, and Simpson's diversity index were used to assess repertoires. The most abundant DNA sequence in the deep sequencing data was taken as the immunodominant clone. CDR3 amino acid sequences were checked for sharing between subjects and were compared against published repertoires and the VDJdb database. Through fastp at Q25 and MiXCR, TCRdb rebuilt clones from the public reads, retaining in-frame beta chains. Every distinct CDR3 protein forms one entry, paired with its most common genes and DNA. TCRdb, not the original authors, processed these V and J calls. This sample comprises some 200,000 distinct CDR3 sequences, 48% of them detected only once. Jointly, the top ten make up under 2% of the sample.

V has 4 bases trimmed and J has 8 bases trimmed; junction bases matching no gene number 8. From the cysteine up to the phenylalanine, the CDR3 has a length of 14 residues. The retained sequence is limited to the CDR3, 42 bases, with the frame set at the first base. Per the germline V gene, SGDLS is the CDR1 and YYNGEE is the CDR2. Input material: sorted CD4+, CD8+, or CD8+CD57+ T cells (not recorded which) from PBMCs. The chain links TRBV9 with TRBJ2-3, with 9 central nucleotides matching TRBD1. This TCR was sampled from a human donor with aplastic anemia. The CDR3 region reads CASSTGGTLSTQYF. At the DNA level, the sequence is TGTGCCAGCAGCACAGGGGGCACGCTGAGTACGCAGTATTTT.